One and the same sample provided the 5 T cell receptor beta chains below, sequenced in a study of siplizumab effects on memory and regulatory T cells. Repertoires were generated with immunoSEQ multiplex PCR, while TCRdb's copy carries only in-frame clones and drops some. The data contain more than 85,000 clones, 92% of them singletons. The sequenced sample consisted of Tregs sorted from blood. Receptor source: a human donor in good health.

The chain carries TRBV2 and TRBJ2-5; TRBD2 might be the D (7 bases). Trimming pared 3 bases from V and 1 base from J, leaving 12 bases between. The germline gives CDR1 SNHLY, CDR2 FYNNEI. This CDR3 is 15 amino acids long. In DNA form, the CDR3 reads TGTGCCAGCAGTGATGACGCGGGGGCCCAAGAGACCCAGTACTTC. Its protein product is CASSDDAGAQETQYF.

The chain joins TRBV6-5 to TRBJ2-3, with 7 bases matching TRBD2. Trimming removed 5 bases from V and 0 bases from J; junction bases left unmatched: 5. The CDR3 is 15 amino acids. Germline CDR1 is MNHEY and CDR2 is SVGAGI. The CDR3 bases are TGTGCCAGCAGTAGACCGGGACTAAGCACAGATACGCAGTATTTT. Its protein is CASSRPGLSTDTQYF.

This chain uses TRBV2 with TRBJ2-6; D not resolved. The germline V gene encodes CDR1 SNHLY and CDR2 FYNNEI. Deletions cut 6 bases from V and 0 bases from J, with 9 bases between. The CDR3 extends over 15 amino acids. CDR3 nucleotides: TGTGCCAGCAGCTCGACCCTCTCTGGGGCCAACGTCCTGACTTTC. The encoded protein is CASSSTLSGANVLTF.

The chain carries TRBV6-5 and TRBJ1-1, with D unclear. Germline assignment: CDR1 MNHEY and CDR2 SVGAGI. The CDR3 loop spans 12 amino acids. V shed 6 bases and J shed 5 bases, with 10 bases lying between them. As DNA, the CDR3 is TGTGCCAGCAGCCGGGGAGAAACTGAAGCTTTCTTT. Translation gives CASSRGETEAFF.

The J gene is TRBJ1-4, the V gene TRBV21-1; TRBD1, as called in the table, went unchecked against the DNA. TRBV21-1 is flagged as a pseudogene. The CDR3 has 12 residues. For the CDR3, the DNA is TGCACAGGGAGACGGGGTGATGAAAAACTGTTTTTT. This sequence encodes CTGRRGDEKLFF.